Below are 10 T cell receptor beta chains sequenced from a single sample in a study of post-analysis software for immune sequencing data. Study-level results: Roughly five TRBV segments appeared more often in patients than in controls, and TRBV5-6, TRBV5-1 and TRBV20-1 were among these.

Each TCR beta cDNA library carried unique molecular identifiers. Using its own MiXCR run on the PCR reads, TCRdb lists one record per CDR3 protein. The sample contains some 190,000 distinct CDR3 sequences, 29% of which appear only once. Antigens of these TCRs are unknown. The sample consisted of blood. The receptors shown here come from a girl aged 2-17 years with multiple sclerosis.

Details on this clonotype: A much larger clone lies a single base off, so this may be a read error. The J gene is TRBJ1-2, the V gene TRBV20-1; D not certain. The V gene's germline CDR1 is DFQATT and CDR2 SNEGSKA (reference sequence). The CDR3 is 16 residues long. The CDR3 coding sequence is TGCAGTGATAGAGATCCAACACAAGTTGCTAACTATGGCTACACCTTC. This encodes CSDRDPTQVANYGYTF.

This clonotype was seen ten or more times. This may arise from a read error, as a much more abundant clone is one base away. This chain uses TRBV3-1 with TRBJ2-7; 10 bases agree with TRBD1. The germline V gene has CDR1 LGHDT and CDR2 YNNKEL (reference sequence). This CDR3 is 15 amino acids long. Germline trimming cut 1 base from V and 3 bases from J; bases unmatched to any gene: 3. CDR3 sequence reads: CASSQGGTGVYEQYF. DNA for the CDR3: TGTGCCAGCAGCCAAGGGGGGACAGGGGTCTACGAGCAGTACTTC.

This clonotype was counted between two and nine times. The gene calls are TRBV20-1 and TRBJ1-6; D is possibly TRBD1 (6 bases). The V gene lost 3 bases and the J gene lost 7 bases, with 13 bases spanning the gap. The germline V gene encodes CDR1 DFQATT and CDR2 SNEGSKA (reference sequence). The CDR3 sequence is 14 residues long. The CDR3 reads CSARLDRRNSPLHF. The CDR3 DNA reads TGCAGTGCTAGGTTAGACAGGAGAAATTCACCCCTCCACTTT.

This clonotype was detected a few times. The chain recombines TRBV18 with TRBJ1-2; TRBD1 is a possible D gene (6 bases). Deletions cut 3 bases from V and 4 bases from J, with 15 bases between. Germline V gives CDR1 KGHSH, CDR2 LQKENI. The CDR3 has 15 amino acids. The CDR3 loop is CASSPNGQLSYGYTF. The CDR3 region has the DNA TGTGCCAGCTCACCTAACGGACAGCTGTCCTATGGCTACACCTTC.

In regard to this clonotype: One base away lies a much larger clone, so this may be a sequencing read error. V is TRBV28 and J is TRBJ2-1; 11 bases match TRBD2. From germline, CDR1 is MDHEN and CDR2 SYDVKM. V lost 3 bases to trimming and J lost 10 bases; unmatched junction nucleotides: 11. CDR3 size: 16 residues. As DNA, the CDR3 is TGTGCCAGCAGTTTGCCACTAGCGGGGGACTCCTACGAGCAGTTCTTC. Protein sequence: CASSLPLAGDSYEQFF.

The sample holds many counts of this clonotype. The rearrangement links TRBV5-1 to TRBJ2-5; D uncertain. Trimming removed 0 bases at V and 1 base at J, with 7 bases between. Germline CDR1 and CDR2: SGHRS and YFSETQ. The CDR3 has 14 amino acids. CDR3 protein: CASSLVVSQETQYF. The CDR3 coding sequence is TGCGCCAGCAGCTTGGTCGTGTCCCAAGAGACCCAGTACTTC.

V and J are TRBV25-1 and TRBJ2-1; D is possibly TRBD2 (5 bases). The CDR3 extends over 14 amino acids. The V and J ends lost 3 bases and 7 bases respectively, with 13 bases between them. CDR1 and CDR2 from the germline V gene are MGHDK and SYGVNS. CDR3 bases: TGTGCCAGCAGTGACCCTCCTACTAGAAATGAGCAGTTCTTC. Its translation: CASSDPPTRNEQFF.

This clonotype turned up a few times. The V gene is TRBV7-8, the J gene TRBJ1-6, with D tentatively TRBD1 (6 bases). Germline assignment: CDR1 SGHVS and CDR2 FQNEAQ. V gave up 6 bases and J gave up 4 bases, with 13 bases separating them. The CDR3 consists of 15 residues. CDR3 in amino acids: CASSVRDTYNSPLHF. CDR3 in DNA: TGTGCCAGCAGTGTCCGGGACACATATAATTCACCCCTCCACTTT.

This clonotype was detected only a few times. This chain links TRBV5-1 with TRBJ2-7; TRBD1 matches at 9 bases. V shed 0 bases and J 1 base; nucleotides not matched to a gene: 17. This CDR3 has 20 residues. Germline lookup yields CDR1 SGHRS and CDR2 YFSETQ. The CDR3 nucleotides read TGCGCCAGCAGCTTGGGTCGGACAGGGGAATCGTTGAGGTTATCCTACGAGCAGTACTTC. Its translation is CASSLGRTGESLRLSYEQYF.

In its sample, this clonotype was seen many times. This chain's CDR3 is CATSGSGHEQYF. CDR3 in DNA: TGTGCCACCAGCGGGAGCGGCCACGAGCAGTACTTC. The chain combines TRBV2 with TRBJ2-7, with TRBD2 identical over 8 bases. Germline values: CDR1 SNHLY, CDR2 FYNNEI. This CDR3 comprises 12 residues. V lost 10 bases, J lost 5 bases, and 7 bases stayed unmatched.